This T cell receptor beta chain comes out of a study of shared clonotypes between healthy human individuals. Study in general: Plates per donor: three CD4 naive, three CD4 memory, two CD8 naive, one CD8 memory.

The germline V gene encodes CDR1 LNHNV and CDR2 YYDKDF (reference sequence). This CDR3 spans 12 amino acids. The V gene end was trimmed by 8 bases and the J gene end by 3 bases; junction bases not matched to a gene: 3. Study-level points and caveats: Clonotypes that were shared across a few donors made up approximately 5% of naive CD4 clonotypes. There were few donors, and this limited the genetic and exposure-history diversity represented.

Worth noting for this clone: The antigen is unknown.

TCRdb's table, derived via immunoSEQ multiplex PCR, lists solely in-frame clones and lacks some. The profile shows 2 million to 2.5 million clones, roughly 90% of them singletons. The gene calls are TRBV15 and TRBJ2-7, with 8 bases identical to TRBD1. The sequenced sample consisted of naive CD4+ T cells from PBMCs. Subset denoted: CD45RA+ positively selected. The clonotype comes from a man in his late teens or twenties in good health. Some clones in this sample may be carry-over from other donors' samples. The CDR3 spells CATADRGYEQYF. The CDR3 DNA reads TGTGCCACCGCAGACAGGGGCTACGAGCAGTACTTC.